Presented here are 23 T cell receptor beta chains from one specimen sequenced in a study of CD8 T cells in ankylosing spondylitis. TCRdb used MiXCR to reprocess the 5' RACE reads, holding one entry per CDR3 protein. This sample has about 320,000 distinct CDR3 sequences; roughly 10% occur once, and the top ten carry about 10%. Sequenced sample: blood, either unsorted or a sorted T cell fraction (not recorded which). The origin of the receptors is a female donor with ankylosing spondylitis or in good health (not recorded which).

This clonotype was counted at least ten times. This chain joins TRBV20-1 and TRBJ1-3; tentative D call: TRBD1 (5 bases). Germline V gene sequence: CDR1 DFQATT, CDR2 SNEGSKA (reference sequence). The CDR3 covers 20 residues. Trimming pared 0 bases from V and 0 bases from J, leaving 24 bases between. The CDR3: CSARDYRRQPSTTSGNTIYF. The CDR3 coding sequence is TGCAGTGCTAGAGATTACCGCAGACAGCCCAGCACTACCTCTGGAAACACCATATATTTT.

This clonotype was seen many times. The V gene is TRBV12-3 or TRBV12-4, the J gene TRBJ2-7, with TRBD1 as a possible D gene (6 bases). V dropped 11 bases and J dropped 6 bases, with 14 bases sitting between them. CDR3 length: 11 amino acids. The CDR3 DNA is TGTGCCGGCTCGGGACATTCCGAGCAGTACTTC. Its translation: CAGSGHSEQYF.

This clonotype was seen at least ten times. This chain links TRBV12-3 or TRBV12-4 with TRBJ2-1; TRBD2 matches at 8 bases. The junction had 12 bases not matched to a gene; V was cut back by 6 bases and J by 11 bases. This CDR3 is 14 amino acids long. Here the CDR3 reads CASRQTSGPIQQFF. As DNA, the CDR3 is TGTGCCAGCAGGCAAACTAGCGGCCCCATTCAGCAGTTCTTC.

The chain couples TRBV11-2 to TRBJ1-4, with TRBD1 identical over 10 bases. The germline gives CDR1 SGHAT, CDR2 FQNNGV. The CDR3 covers 14 residues. The V gene end was trimmed by 5 bases and the J gene end by 10 bases; junction bases not matched to a gene: 7. CDR3 in DNA: TGTGCCAGCAGCGTGGACAGGGGGTTTGCAAAACTGTTTTTT. This gives the protein CASSVDRGFAKLFF. Combining the CDR3 with reference TRBV11-2 and TRBJ1-4 gives the whole variable domain EAGVAQSPRYKIIEKRQSVAFWCNPISGHATLYWYQQILGQGPKLLIQFQNNGVVDDSQLPKDRFSAERLKGVDSTLKIQPAKLEDSAVYLCASSVDRGFAKLFFGSGTQLSVL.

V and J are TRBV20-1 and TRBJ2-3, with 7 positions matching TRBD1. The CDR3 is made up of 13 amino acids. CDR1 DFQATT and CDR2 SNEGSKA come from the germline V gene (reference sequence). The CDR3 DNA sequence: TGCGGGACAGATCTACCTTCGGTAGATACGCAGTATTTT. This sequence encodes CGTDLPSVDTQYF.

This sequence joins TRBV5-5 and TRBJ2-1; D is unresolved. Germline V gene sequence: CDR1 SGHKS, CDR2 YYEKEE (reference sequence). The CDR3 contains 16 residues. Trimming left V 0 bases short and J 0 bases short, with 10 bases between. This chain's CDR3 is CASSLEGMVSYNEQFF. For the CDR3, the DNA is TGTGCCAGCAGCTTGGAGGGAATGGTCTCCTACAATGAGCAGTTCTTC.

There are many counts of this clonotype. The chain links TRBV20-1 to TRBJ2-5; D is unresolved. The CDR3 totals 15 residues. Germline values: CDR1 DFQATT, CDR2 SNEGSKA (reference sequence). Trimming cost V 0 bases and J 6 bases, with 17 bases left between them. As DNA, the CDR3 is TGCAGTGCTAGAGATACTACGGACCCCATGCAGACCCAGTACTTC. Protein product: CSARDTTDPMQTQYF.

This chain uses TRBV20-1 with TRBJ2-5, with D possibly matching TRBD1 (5 bases). The CDR3 has 15 residues. CDR1 DFQATT and CDR2 SNEGSKA come from the germline V gene (reference sequence). CDR3 amino acids: CSSGTPQGFQETQYF. The CDR3 nucleotides are TGCAGCTCTGGCACTCCTCAGGGCTTCCAAGAGACCCAGTACTTC.

Only a few counts were recorded for this clonotype. This chain links TRBV18 with TRBJ1-5; a weak D match, TRBD1 (6 bases). V lost 2 bases and J lost 2, with 10 bases in between. This CDR3 region has 15 residues. Per germline, CDR1 KGHSH and CDR2 LQKENI. CDR3 sequence: CASSPRQARNQPQHF. CDR3 bases: TGTGCCAGCTCACCAAGACAGGCGCGCAATCAGCCCCAGCATTTT.

This clonotype has a handful of counts. This chain links TRBV5-1 with TRBJ2-7; 7 bases map to TRBD2. Germline V lookup: CDR1 SGHRS, CDR2 YFSETQ. The CDR3 extends over 16 amino acids. V dropped 4 bases and J dropped 4; count of bases not matched to a gene: 14. CDR3 sequence (DNA): TGCGCCAGCAGCCCTCTGGACTCTAGCGGAGGTTACGAGCAGTACTTC. Encoded protein: CASSPLDSSGGYEQYF. The full variable domain, in which reference TRBV5-1 and TRBJ2-7 provide the parts outside the CDR3, is KAGVTQTPRYLIKTRGQQVTLSCSPISGHRSVSWYQQTPGQGLQFLFEYFSETQRNKGNFPGRFSGRQFSNSRSEMNVSTLELGDSALYLCASSPLDSSGGYEQYFGPGTRLTVT.

There are many counts of this clonotype. The gene calls are TRBV5-1 and TRBJ2-1; 10 bases map to TRBD2. The CDR3 extends over 16 amino acids. Germline trimming cut 4 bases from V and 7 bases from J; bases unmatched to any gene: 11. Germline-derived CDR1 and CDR2 are SGHRS and YFSETQ. Here the CDR3 reads CASSPLGAGGGNEQFF. The CDR3 DNA sequence: TGCGCCAGCAGCCCCCTGGGAGCGGGAGGGGGTAATGAGCAGTTCTTC.

The sample holds many counts of this clonotype. V gene TRBV5-1 combines with J gene TRBJ2-1; unclear D gene. The germline V gene encodes CDR1 SGHRS and CDR2 YFSETQ. CDR3 size: 16 residues. Deletions cut 4 bases from V and 7 bases from J, with 21 bases between. Here the CDR3 reads CASSDLLGEAANEQFF. The CDR3 coding sequence is TGCGCCAGCAGCGACCTTCTGGGTGAGGCCGCAAATGAGCAGTTCTTC. Full variable domain (rest looked up from reference TRBV5-1 and TRBJ2-1): KAGVTQTPRYLIKTRGQQVTLSCSPISGHRSVSWYQQTPGQGLQFLFEYFSETQRNKGNFPGRFSGRQFSNSRSEMNVSTLELGDSALYLCASSDLLGEAANEQFFGPGTRLTVL.

This clonotype occurred a few times. The genes are TRBV27 and TRBJ2-5; the D gene is possibly TRBD2 (7 bases). The germline CDR1 and CDR2 sequences are MNHEY and SMNVEV (reference sequence). V was cut by 11 bases and J by 2 bases, with 12 bases left in between. This CDR3 region has 12 residues. The CDR3 region has the DNA TGTGCCGCGGGGGCAGGTCAAGAGACCCAGTACTTC. This gives the protein CAAGAGQETQYF.

The rearrangement links TRBV11-2 to TRBJ2-3; possibly TRBD1 for D (5 bases). The CDR3 runs 18 residues. Between the trimmed V and J ends, which lost 5 bases and 1 base, there was a span of 22 bases. Germline lookup yields CDR1 SGHAT and CDR2 FQNNGV. CDR3 nucleotides: TGTGCCAGCAGCCAAGGACCCCCAGGCGTAGGGGGCACAGATACGCAGTATTTT. It codes for CASSQGPPGVGGTDTQYF.

This clonotype was counted between two and nine times. The chain combines TRBV7-8 with TRBJ2-3, with TRBD2 identical over 8 bases. CDR1 is SGHVS and CDR2 is FQNEAQ in the germline V gene. The CDR3 is made up of 15 amino acids. The trim removed 5 bases at V and 1 base at J, leaving 5 bases unmatched. CDR3 bases: TGTGCCAGCAGCCATACTAGCGGCCGCACAGATACGCAGTATTTT. It yields the protein CASSHTSGRTDTQYF.

Regarding this clonotype: This may come from a read error, since a much larger clone is one base off. This chain uses TRBV20-1 with TRBJ2-2; either TRBD1 or TRBD2 may fit D (6 bases each). This CDR3 has 14 residues. V was shortened by 0 bases and J by 4 bases, with 9 bases between the two germline ends. The germline V gene has CDR1 DFQATT and CDR2 SNEGSKA (reference sequence). The CDR3 region is CSAREGGSTGELFF. The CDR3 DNA sequence: TGCAGTGCTAGAGAAGGGGGGAGCACCGGGGAGCTGTTTTTT.

This clonotype appeared many times. J is TRBJ2-1 and V is TRBV7-2; TRBD2 matches 14 bases. The CDR3 has 13 residues. The ends lost 1 base at V and 14 bases at J; junction bases unmatched: 1. Looked up from germline, CDR1 is SGHTA and CDR2 is FQGNSA. CDR3 nucleotide sequence: TGTGCCAGCAGCTTAGGGGGACTAGCGGGAGAGTTCTTC. Translation: CASSLGGLAGEFF.

Many counts were recorded for this clonotype. The genes are TRBV29-1 and TRBJ2-7, with D hard to call. Germline V gives CDR1 SQVTM, CDR2 ANQGSEA. Deletions cut 3 bases from V and 1 base from J, with 7 bases between. This CDR3 region has 12 residues. The DNA of the CDR3 is TGCAGCGTTGAGGCCGAATCCTACGAGCAGTACTTC. It codes for CSVEAESYEQYF.

This clonotype was observed many times. This CDR3 is CATSIERLRQPLNEQFF. CDR3 sequence (DNA): TGTGCCACCAGCATTGAACGCCTCCGCCAACCATTGAATGAGCAGTTCTTC. This sequence joins TRBV15 and TRBJ2-1, with unresolved D. V was clipped by 4 bases and J by 7 bases, with 23 bases between them. This CDR3 comprises 17 residues. The germline V gene has CDR1 LNHNV and CDR2 YYDKDF (reference sequence).

This clonotype occurred many times. The chain carries TRBV20-1 and TRBJ2-5, with D maybe TRBD1 (6 bases). This CDR3 comprises 13 residues. In germline, CDR1 is DFQATT, CDR2 SNEGSKA (reference sequence). V dropped 1 base and J dropped 5 bases, with 11 bases sitting between them. The CDR3 DNA sequence: TGCAGTGCTAGAGCACAGGGAGTCGAGACCCAGTACTTC. This codes for CSARAQGVETQYF.

This clonotype was recorded at least ten times. As DNA, the CDR3 is TGCGCCAGCAGCTGGCAGGGTGTCTGGGCCAACGTCCTGACTTTC. As protein: CASSWQGVWANVLTF. This chain joins TRBV5-1 and TRBJ2-6; D might be TRBD1 (5 bases). With 3 bases removed from V and 5 bases from J, the gap between germline ends came to 12 bases. Germline V gives CDR1 SGHRS, CDR2 YFSETQ. The CDR3 extends over 15 amino acids.

CDR3 DNA sequence: TGCAGCGTTGAAGGAGGTACGGGGGTAAAGTTCTTC. Encoded protein: CSVEGGTGVKFF. The chain combines TRBV29-1 with TRBJ2-1; a possible D gene is TRBD2 (6 bases). This CDR3 is 12 amino acids long. Trimming pared 1 base from V and 14 bases from J, leaving 15 bases between. CDR1 SQVTM and CDR2 ANQGSEA come from the germline V gene.

Written as DNA, the CDR3 is TGTGCCACCAGCAGAGAGAGCGGGGGGGGTAAAGATACGCAGTATTTT. This encodes CATSRESGGGKDTQYF. This chain uses TRBV15 with TRBJ2-3; TRBD2 agrees at 10 bases. With V trimmed by 0 bases and J by 5 bases, 5 bases remained unmatched. The CDR3 covers 16 residues. Germline-derived CDR1 and CDR2 are LNHNV and YYDKDF (reference sequence).